The clone carrying this T cell receptor (beta chain) showed up just a few times. When ophthalmopathy did not progress within 18 months, Graves' hyperthyroidism was considered stable. Hyperthyroidism in the patients, aged 18 to 65, was newly diagnosed and under 2 months in duration. It was uncontrolled infection, other autoimmune disease, pregnancy or lactation that excluded patients. Using RNA transcripts as the source, TCR beta CDR3 regions were amplified. When the TCR CDR3 underwent first-round RT-PCR, the HTBI primer set was used. TCRdb passed the multiplex PCR reads through MiXCR, listing each CDR3 protein once. The profile shows 600,000 or so distinct CDR3 sequences, around 15% of them singletons. The sample is drawn from a study of T cells in Graves' hyperthyroidism and ophthalmopathy. The V and J ends lost 3 bases and 6 bases, in that order; junction bases with no gene match: 0. This CDR3 contains 12 residues. Germline loops: CDR1 SQVTM, CDR2 ANQGSEA.

This chain uses TRBV29-1 with TRBJ2-2; 8 bases are a match to TRBD2. The specimen sequenced was blood. The TCR comes from a woman aged 25 to 39 with Graves' hyperthyroidism. In DNA, the CDR3 is TGCAGCGTTGACGGGAGGGCCGGGGAGCTGTTTTTT. Protein sequence: CSVDGRAGELFF.